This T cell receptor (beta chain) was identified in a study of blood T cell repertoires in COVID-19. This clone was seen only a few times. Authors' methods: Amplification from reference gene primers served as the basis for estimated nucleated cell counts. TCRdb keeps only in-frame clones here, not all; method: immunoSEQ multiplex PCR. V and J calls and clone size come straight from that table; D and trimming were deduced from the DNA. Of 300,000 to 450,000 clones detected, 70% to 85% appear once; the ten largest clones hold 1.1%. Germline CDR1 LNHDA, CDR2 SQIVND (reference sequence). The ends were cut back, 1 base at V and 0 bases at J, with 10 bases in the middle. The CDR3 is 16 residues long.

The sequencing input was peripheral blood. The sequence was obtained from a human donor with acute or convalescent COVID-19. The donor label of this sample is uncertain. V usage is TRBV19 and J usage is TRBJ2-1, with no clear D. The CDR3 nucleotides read TGTGCCAGTAGTATAGCCCACAGAAGCTCCTACAATGAGCAGTTCTTC. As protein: CASSIAHRSSYNEQFF. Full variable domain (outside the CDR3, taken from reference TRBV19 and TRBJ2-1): DGGITQSPKYLFRKEGQNVTLSCEQNLNHDAMYWYRQDPGQGLRLIYYSQIVNDFQKGDIAEGYSVSREKKESFPLTVTSAQKNPTAFYLCASSIAHRSSYNEQFFGPGTRLTVL.